A selection of T cell receptor beta chains follows, all from one sample in a study of T cell clones after liver transplantation. Profiling relied on immunoSEQ multiplex PCR, and the TCRdb table lists in-frame clones only, not all of them. The sample includes about 74,000 clones, about 80% seen only once; the top ten take around 0.66%. Material: CD4+ T cells from blood, obtained before liver transplant. These receptors were collected from a human donor who received a liver transplant. The CDR3 runs from the conserved cysteine through the conserved F or W. A D gene is named only where the DNA matches it firmly. The size entry is marked missing in some rows and otherwise reads once, few, many or a size class.

d_call,j_call,clone_size,v_call,cdr3_aa,cdr3_nt
-,TRBJ1-2,-,TRBV18,CASSPKSRRGGYTF,TGTGCCAGCTCACCAAAATCCCGCCGGGGCGGCTACACCTTC
-,TRBJ2-7,few,TRBV7-6,CASSPVERLSYEQYF,TGTGCCAGCAGTCCCGTGGAGCGGCTATCCTACGAGCAGTACTTC
TRBD1,TRBJ1-1,-,TRBV28,CASIEDRVNTEAFF,TGTGCCAGCATCGAAGACAGGGTGAACACTGAAGCTTTCTTT
TRBD2,TRBJ2-5,-,TRBV7-3,CASSRSGLGNQETQYF,TGTGCCAGCAGCCGTAGCGGGTTAGGGAACCAAGAGACCCAGTACTTC
-,TRBJ2-7,-,TRBV20-1,CSARGTVEQYF,TGCAGTGCTAGAGGGACAGTTGAGCAGTACTTC
-,TRBJ2-2,-,TRBV7-9,CASSWTGTGGELFF,TGTGCCAGCAGCTGGACCGGGACGGGCGGGGAGCTGTTTTTT
-,TRBJ1-2,-,TRBV19,CASSLGGPAQSGYTF,TGTGCCAGTAGTCTGGGGGGGCCAGCCCAGTCCGGCTACACCTTC
TRBD1,TRBJ2-1,-,TRBV7-2,CASRDRDYNEQFF,TGTGCCAGCCGGGACAGGGACTACAATGAGCAGTTCTTC
TRBD1,TRBJ2-2,-,TRBV6-6,CAASGQGYTGELFF,TGTGCCGCATCGGGACAGGGATATACCGGGGAGCTGTTTTTT
-,TRBJ2-7,once,TRBV10-2,CASSLEVGTLYEQYF,TGCGCCAGCAGTTTAGAGGTAGGGACCCTTTACGAGCAGTACTTC
-,TRBJ1-5,-,TRBV20-1,CSASGGQPQHF,TGCAGTGCCTCGGGAGGACAGCCCCAGCATTTT
TRBD1,TRBJ2-7,-,TRBV7-9,CASNSGTGQIQQYF,TGTGCCAGCAACTCCGGGACAGGGCAAATTCAGCAGTACTTC
TRBD1,TRBJ2-7,-,TRBV20-1,CSAPGTDNQYF,TGCAGTGCCCCCGGGACAGATAATCAGTACTTC
TRBD1,TRBJ2-7,-,TRBV5-4,CASSSPTGIGEQYF,TGTGCCAGCAGTTCGCCGACAGGGATCGGCGAGCAGTACTTC
TRBD1,TRBJ2-3,-,TRBV27,CASRRGLTDTQYF,TGTGCCAGCAGGAGGGGGCTAACAGATACGCAGTATTTT
-,TRBJ1-5,-,TRBV18,CASSPGTAQPQHF,TGTGCCAGCTCACCGGGGACGGCTCAGCCCCAGCATTTT
TRBD1,TRBJ2-4,-,TRBV27,CASSGGQGASKNIQYF,TGTGCCAGCAGTGGTGGACAGGGCGCATCCAAAAACATTCAGTACTTC
TRBD1,TRBJ2-2,-,TRBV5-1,CASSLNQGANTGELFF,TGCGCCAGCAGCTTAAACCAGGGGGCAAACACCGGGGAGCTGTTTTTT
-,TRBJ2-2,-,TRBV28,CASSVRGSGDTGELFF,TGTGCCAGCAGTGTAAGGGGGTCGGGGGACACCGGGGAGCTGTTTTTT
-,TRBJ1-1,-,TRBV30,CAWSVWGGPNTEAFF,TGTGCCTGGAGTGTCTGGGGGGGCCCTAACACTGAAGCTTTCTTT
-,TRBJ2-4,once,TRBV7-9,CASSQVGAVLAKNIQYF,TGTGCCAGCAGTCAAGTTGGGGCAGTCTTAGCCAAAAACATTCAGTACTTC
TRBD2,TRBJ2-7,-,TRBV7-2,CASSLGGRGPSGRVYEQYF,TGTGCCAGCAGCTTAGGGGGTAGGGGGCCGAGCGGGAGGGTATACGAGCAGTACTTC